The next 10 T cell receptor beta chains were all read from a single sample in a study of cytomegalovirus exposure and HLA in healthy donors. Both 60 Vbeta primers and 13 Jbeta primers went into the PCR. Repertoires were generated with immunoSEQ multiplex PCR, while TCRdb's copy carries only in-frame clones and drops some. This sample has about 150,000 clones; 80% occur once, and the top ten carry about 13%. The sequenced sample consisted of PBMCs. Receptors were obtained from a man aged 25 to 40 in good health and CMV-seropositive.

The J gene is TRBJ2-3, the V gene TRBV9, with TRBD2 matching over 10 bases. This CDR3 spans 16 amino acids. J was trimmed by 4 bases and V by 0 bases; bases with no gene match: 5. CDR1 SGDLS and CDR2 YYNGEE come from the germline V gene. Written as DNA, the CDR3 is TGTGCCAGCAGCGTAGGCTCTAGCGGGAGTTCAGATACGCAGTATTTT. As protein: CASSVGSSGSSDTQYF. The variable domain in full, completed from reference TRBV9 and TRBJ2-3, reads DSGVTQTPKHLITATGQRVTLRCSPRSGDLSVYWYQQSLDQGLQFLIQYYNGEERAKGNILERFSAQQFPDLHSELNLSSLELGDSALYFCASSVGSSGSSDTQYFGPGTRLTVL.

The chain couples TRBV10-1 to TRBJ1-2, with a tentative D call TRBD1 (6 bases). CDR1 and CDR2 (germline): WNHNN, SYGVQD (reference sequence). This CDR3 comprises 14 residues. The V gene lost 2 bases and the J gene lost 3 bases, with 10 bases spanning the gap. CDR3 protein: CASSEGGGDYGYTF. In DNA form, the CDR3 reads TGCGCCAGCAGTGAGGGGGGCGGAGACTATGGCTACACCTTC.

This clone has more than one count but fewer than ten. The chain couples TRBV5-4 to TRBJ1-2, with a possible D match to TRBD1 (5 bases). The V gene lost 2 bases and the J gene lost 6 bases, with 17 bases spanning the gap. This CDR3 spans 15 amino acids. CDR1 is SGHNT and CDR2 is YYREEE in the germline V gene (reference sequence). CDR3 protein: CASSLGREGRHGYTF. Here the CDR3 DNA reads TGTGCCAGCAGCTTAGGACGGGAGGGGCGTCATGGCTACACCTTC.

The V and J genes are TRBV5-6 and TRBJ2-3, with TRBD2 matching 12 bases. V dropped 0 bases and J dropped 5; count of bases not matched to a gene: 7. The CDR3 contains 17 residues. Germline V gene lookup returns CDR1 SGHDT and CDR2 YYEEEE. This chain's CDR3 is CASSLVRELAGGDTQYF. CDR3 DNA: TGTGCCAGCAGCTTGGTTCGCGAACTAGCGGGAGGAGATACGCAGTATTTT. Complete variable domain (other parts from reference TRBV5-6 and TRBJ2-3): DAGVTQSPTHLIKTRGQQVTLRCSPKSGHDTVSWYQQALGQGPQFIFQYYEEEERQRGNFPDRFSGHQFPNYSSELNVNALLLGDSALYLCASSLVRELAGGDTQYFGPGTRLTVL.

This clone was picked up one time. The chain links TRBV11-2 to TRBJ2-2, with D possibly matching TRBD2 (6 bases). Trimming took off 2 bases at V and 3 bases at J, with 7 bases between the two ends. Looked up from germline, CDR1 is SGHAT and CDR2 is FQNNGV. The CDR3 spans 14 residues. CDR3 in DNA: TGTGCCAGCAGCTTATGGGGGGACACCGGGGAGCTGTTTTTT. Translation gives CASSLWGDTGELFF.

The chain joins TRBV4-2 to TRBJ2-2, with 8 bases fitting TRBD2. The germline gives CDR1 LGHNA, CDR2 YNFKEQ. This CDR3 spans 17 amino acids. V lost 4 bases to trimming and J lost 4 bases; unmatched junction nucleotides: 11. CDR3 DNA sequence: TGTGCCAGCAGCCCAGAGGTAGAGGCGGGAGGCACCGGGGAGCTGTTTTTT. Translating it yields CASSPEVEAGGTGELFF.

The chain combines TRBV28 with TRBJ1-1; no firm D call. The V end lost 5 bases, the J end lost 9 bases, and 16 bases lay between the germline ends. Looked up from germline, CDR1 is MDHEN and CDR2 is SYDVKM. The CDR3 sequence is 13 residues long. CDR3 bases: TGTGCCAGCAGTCCGCCCGAGGCGAGAAAAGCTTTCTTT. This codes for CASSPPEARKAFF.

The V and J genes are TRBV9 and TRBJ2-3; possibly TRBD2 for D (6 bases). Looked up from germline, CDR1 is SGDLS and CDR2 is YYNGEE. CDR3 length: 15 amino acids. V gave up 3 bases and J gave up 0 bases, with 11 bases separating them. CDR3 sequence (DNA): TGTGCCAGCAGCGGTGGCGGGATTAGCACAGATACGCAGTATTTT. It yields the protein CASSGGGISTDTQYF. The variable domain in full, completed from reference TRBV9 and TRBJ2-3, reads DSGVTQTPKHLITATGQRVTLRCSPRSGDLSVYWYQQSLDQGLQFLIQYYNGEERAKGNILERFSAQQFPDLHSELNLSSLELGDSALYFCASSGGGISTDTQYFGPGTRLTVL.

The gene calls are TRBV5-1 and TRBJ2-3; TRBD2 agrees at 10 bases. The CDR3 sequence is 17 residues long. V was pared by 0 bases and J by 2 bases, with 6 bases of the junction left unmatched. From germline, CDR1 is SGHRS and CDR2 YFSETQ. CDR3 residues: CASSLGASGRPTDTQYF. The DNA of the CDR3 is TGCGCCAGCAGCTTGGGGGCTAGCGGGAGACCCACAGATACGCAGTATTTT.

This clone was recorded a few times. The chain is built from TRBV7-9 and TRBJ2-1; 10 bases map to TRBD2. This CDR3 has 13 amino acids. Per germline, CDR1 SEHNR and CDR2 FQNEAQ (reference sequence). Unmatched junction bases numbered 1, after V lost 6 bases and J lost 5 bases. The CDR3 loop is CASRLAGNNEQFF. The CDR3 DNA reads TGTGCCAGCAGACTAGCGGGGAACAATGAGCAGTTCTTC.